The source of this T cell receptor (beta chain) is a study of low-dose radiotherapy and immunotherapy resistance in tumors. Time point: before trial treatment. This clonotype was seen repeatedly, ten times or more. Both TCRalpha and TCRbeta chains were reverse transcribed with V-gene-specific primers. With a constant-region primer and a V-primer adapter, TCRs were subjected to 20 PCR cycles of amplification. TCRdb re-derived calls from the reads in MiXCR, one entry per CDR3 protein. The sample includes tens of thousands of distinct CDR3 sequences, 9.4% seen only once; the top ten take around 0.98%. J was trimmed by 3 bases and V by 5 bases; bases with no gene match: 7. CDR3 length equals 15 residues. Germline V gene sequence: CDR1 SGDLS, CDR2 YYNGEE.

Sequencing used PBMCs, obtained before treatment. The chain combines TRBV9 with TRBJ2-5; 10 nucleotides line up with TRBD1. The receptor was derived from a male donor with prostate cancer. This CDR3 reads CASSRDRGAEETQYF. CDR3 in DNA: TGTGCCAGCAGTAGGGACAGGGGTGCGGAAGAGACCCAGTACTTC.